This entry features one T cell receptor (beta chain) sequence. Its antigen is as yet unknown. The data belong to a study of Ad26.COV2.S vaccination and SARS-CoV-2 variants. General study findings and limits: Vaccinated and placebo-treated recipients had similar non-spike TCR breadth. Quantification of TCR breadth and depth may have yielded underestimates of total T cell responses.

Data came from immunoSEQ multiplex PCR; TCRdb stores just in-frame clones and leaves some out. Here the sample spans about 350,000 clones, about 88% being singletons. Specified treatment: approximately 18 received Ad26.COV2.S at low or high dose, single or two shots; about 5 received placebo; per-sample allocation not given. After the first vaccine or placebo injection, samples were drawn on day 63. An adult donor aged 18-55 years was enrolled in Boston. Expressing Wuhan-strain SARS-CoV-2 spike, an Ad26 vector served as the vaccine. The CDR3 is 13 residues long. Germline V gene data show CDR1 as KGHDR and CDR2 as SFDVKD. Trimming took off 7 bases at V and 0 bases at J, with 6 bases between the two ends.

Sequenced material: peripheral blood, taken in a trial of Ad26.COV2.S vaccine versus placebo. This TCR was recovered from a person between 18 and 60 years old who received the Ad26.COV2.S COVID-19 vaccine or a placebo. This rearrangement joins TRBV24-1 to TRBJ1-5; D not certain. The CDR3 DNA follows: TGTGCCACCAGGGGCCGTAGCAATCAGCCCCAGCATTTT. As protein: CATRGRSNQPQHF.